This T cell receptor beta chain was recorded in a study of blood T cell repertoires in COVID-19. Overall study context: The United States, Italy and Spain provided the acute and convalescent COVID-19 samples.

Authors' analysis steps: Amplification from reference gene primers served as the basis for estimated nucleated cell counts. Assay used: immunoSEQ multiplex PCR; TCRdb lists only in-frame clones, some missing. That table gives V, J and clone size, and the DNA gave D and trimming. This sample has about 170,000 clones, with about 88% found just once. This clone was counted once. CDR3 size: 15 residues. Trimming took 4 bases from V and 6 from J, leaving 16 bases between them. The germline V gene encodes CDR1 LNHDA and CDR2 SQIVND (reference sequence). Sequencing used peripheral blood. The chain uses TRBV19 and TRBJ1-5; D may be TRBD1 (6 bases). This TCR came from a man in his sixties with acute or convalescent COVID-19. CDR3: CASSNIGQGRQPQHF. CDR3 nucleotides: TGTGCCAGTAGTAATATAGGGCAGGGGCGTCAGCCCCAGCATTTT. Supplemented by reference TRBV19 and TRBJ1-5, the full variable domain reads DGGITQSPKYLFRKEGQNVTLSCEQNLNHDAMYWYRQDPGQGLRLIYYSQIVNDFQKGDIAEGYSVSREKKESFPLTVTSAQKNPTAFYLCASSNIGQGRQPQHFGDGTRLSIL.